This paragraph covers one T cell receptor (beta chain) sequence. Its recognized antigen is unknown. Qualities for individual bases were not recorded, and no much larger clone is one base off. Enrolling through a virtual design, the prospective study's participants ranged in age from roughly 18 to 100 years and lived across some 23 United States geographic areas. In the prospective study, participants were assigned to cohorts based on the clinical history participants reported in a screening survey and a study questionnaire. Recovered participants in ImmuneRACE Cohort 3 were defined by two consecutive negative NP/OP PCR tests, clearance by a healthcare professional, or resolution of symptoms. Each participant in the prospective study had whole blood, serum and a nasopharyngeal or oropharyngeal swab collected by mobile phlebotomists. Prospective study participants could optionally give additional blood draws and questionnaires over a 2-month period. Blood samples from the prospective study were shipped frozen or at room temperature prior to DNA extraction.

The sample belongs to a study of blood T cell repertoires in COVID-19 (dated by TCRdb to 2018 to 2020). Broadly, across the study: Collaborator samples came from the United States, Italy and Spain and covered acute and convalescent phases of COVID-19. The prospective study material was composed of cDNA or gDNA derived from T cells, B-cell-depleted T cells, or PBMCs. Subjects who had been exposed to COVID-19, were actively infected with it, or had recovered from it provided the deeply sampled blood TCRbeta repertoires that made up the dataset. The repertoires were released in a freely available public database meant as a resource for research on the immune response to SARS-CoV-2. Samples came from the ongoing ImmuneRACE study (first 160 participants) plus 1,254 subjects from 6 global collaborators. Sample metadata almost always included a de-identified subject ID, COVID-19 status, age in years and sex. Where available, HLA class I and class II types were taken from metadata supplied by the sample provider and were not determined by assay-based typing.

What the work shows at the level of the full study, not this receptor alone: The quantity of clinical and demographic metadata differed by source and by participant and was supplied without curation.

The immunoSEQ Assay, a bias-controlled multiplex PCR, was used to amplify TCRbeta CDR3 regions from genomic DNA. The paper's data handling went like this. Nucleated cell counts per sample were estimated from amplification of reference gene primers within the assay. Sequence reads were collapsed and filtered to measure the absolute abundance of every unique TCRbeta CDR3 rearrangement. Productive Simpson clonality was computed per sample as the square root of Simpson's diversity index over productive rearrangements. As stored in TCRdb, this immuneACCESS dataset retains in-frame rearrangements with V and J assigned. A fraction of the clones does not appear; measured against another copy, unresolved V genes explain less than half of the discrepancy, and the remainder lacks a known reason. V, J and clone size were drawn from that table, and D and trimming were deduced from the DNA. The sample table records hundreds of thousands of clones; over 85% of these occur just once. 2.6% of the sample is held by the ten biggest clonotypes.

At the junction V is shortened by 1 base and J by 5 bases, with 15 bases in between. CDR1 and CDR2 are read off the germline V gene as LGHNT and FRNRAP. Including cysteine and phenylalanine, the CDR3 has 15 amino acids. The sequence is cut down to CDR3 DNA, 45 bases in frame from base 1. The chain joins TRBV12-5 to TRBJ2-7; perhaps TRBD1 is the D gene, with 6 bases matching. The sequenced sample was PBMCs or T cells enriched from blood (not recorded which). This receptor was obtained from a man aged 55-75 years who had recovered from COVID-19. In nucleotides, the sequence is TGTGCTAGTGGTTTGGGGCCAGAGGGGGATGACGAGCAGTACTTC. This gives the protein CASGLGPEGDDEQYF.